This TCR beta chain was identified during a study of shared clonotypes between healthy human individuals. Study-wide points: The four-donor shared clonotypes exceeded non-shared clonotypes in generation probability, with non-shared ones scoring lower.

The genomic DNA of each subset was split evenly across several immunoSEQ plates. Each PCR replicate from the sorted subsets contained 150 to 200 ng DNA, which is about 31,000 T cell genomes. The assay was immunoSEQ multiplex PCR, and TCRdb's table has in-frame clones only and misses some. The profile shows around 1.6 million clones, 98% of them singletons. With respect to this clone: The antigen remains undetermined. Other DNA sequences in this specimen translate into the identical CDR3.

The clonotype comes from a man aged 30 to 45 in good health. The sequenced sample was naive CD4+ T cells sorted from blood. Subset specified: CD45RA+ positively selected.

In DNA, the CDR3 is TGCGCCAGCAGCCTAAGGGACAGCACAGATACGCAGTATTTT. This encodes CASSLRDSTDTQYF. This chain connects TRBV5-1 to TRBJ2-3, with D perhaps matching TRBD1 or TRBD2 (5 bases each). Germline V gene sequence: CDR1 SGHRS, CDR2 YFSETQ. Trimming shortened V by 4 bases and J by 0 bases, and 9 bases separated the two germline ends. CDR3 length: 14 amino acids.